This TCR beta chain was found in a study of T cell changes during pregnancy in multiple sclerosis. The CDR3 totals 14 residues. The germline V and J ends were trimmed by 4 bases and 8 bases, with 15 bases remaining between them. Germline values: CDR1 KGHSY, CDR2 FQNENV. TCRdb keeps only in-frame clones here, not all; method: immunoSEQ multiplex PCR. The table lists 75,000 to 95,000 clones, approximately 95% of them singletons. The source material was CD4+ T cells from peripheral blood mononuclear cells, sampled after pregnancy. This receptor was identified in a female donor with multiple sclerosis, enrolled in a pregnancy study. The genes are TRBV16 and TRBJ1-5, with unresolved D. The CDR3 DNA is TGTGCCAGCAGCCCAGAAGCGGGCGGGGAGCCCCAGCATTTT. It translates to CASSPEAGGEPQHF.